This T cell receptor beta chain was documented in a study of blood T cell repertoires in COVID-19 (dated by TCRdb to 2020 to 2021). Background on the whole study: Samples from collaborators originated in the United States, Italy and Spain and spanned both the acute and convalescent phases of COVID-19. The material from the prospective study consisted of cDNA or gDNA derived from T cells, B-cell-depleted T cells, or PBMCs. Subjects who had been exposed to COVID-19, were actively infected with it, or had recovered from it provided the deeply sampled blood TCRbeta repertoires that made up the dataset. The repertoires were released in a freely available public database intended as a resource for research on the immune response to SARS-CoV-2. Samples came from the ongoing ImmuneRACE study (first 160 participants) plus 1,254 subjects from 6 global collaborators. Sample metadata almost always included a de-identified subject ID, COVID-19 status, age in years and sex. Where available, HLA class I and class II types were taken from metadata supplied by the sample provider and were not determined by assay-based typing.

A distance of 6 bases separates the germline ends of V and J, which lose 5 bases and 1 base respectively. Inclusive of the bounding cysteine and phenylalanine, the CDR3 is 13 residues long. Left in the record is the CDR3 DNA by itself, 39 bases read in frame from the first base. The collaborating institutions used their own protocols to collect whole blood in K2EDTA tubes. For TCRbeta analysis, collaborators shipped samples in one of three forms: frozen whole blood, isolated PBMCs, or DNA extracted from either of those sample types. TCRbeta CDR3 regions were amplified from genomic DNA using the immunoSEQ Assay, a bias-controlled multiplex PCR. The authors' pipeline ran thus. The number of nucleated cells in each sample was estimated by amplification of reference gene primers within the assay. To quantify the absolute abundance of each unique TCRbeta CDR3 rearrangement, sequence reads were collapsed and filtered. For each sample, productive Simpson clonality was calculated by taking the square root of Simpson's diversity index across productive rearrangements. In TCRdb, the immuneACCESS table is reduced to in-frame sequences with V and J assigned. These tables do not hold every clone; where another copy was compared, an unresolved V gene accounts for under half, and the others remain unexplained. Clone size and V and J calls were adopted from that table, with D and trimming inferred from the DNA. The sample contains 150,000 to 200,000 clones, 87% of them found a single time. The top ten clones comprise approximately 3.3% of the sample.

Study-level results and caveats: The quantity of clinical and demographic metadata differed by source and by participant and was supplied without curation.

Remarks on this clone: It lacks a known antigen. Base qualities are not provided; no much larger clone lies one nucleotide away.

The sequence was obtained from a young man with active or convalescent COVID-19. Sequencing was carried out using peripheral blood. Recombination joined TRBV12-3 or TRBV12-4 with TRBJ1-5, with no D gene named confidently. The CDR3 in this case is CASSGDSNQPQHF. Here is the DNA: TGTGCCAGCAGTGGAGACAGCAATCAGCCCCAGCATTTT.